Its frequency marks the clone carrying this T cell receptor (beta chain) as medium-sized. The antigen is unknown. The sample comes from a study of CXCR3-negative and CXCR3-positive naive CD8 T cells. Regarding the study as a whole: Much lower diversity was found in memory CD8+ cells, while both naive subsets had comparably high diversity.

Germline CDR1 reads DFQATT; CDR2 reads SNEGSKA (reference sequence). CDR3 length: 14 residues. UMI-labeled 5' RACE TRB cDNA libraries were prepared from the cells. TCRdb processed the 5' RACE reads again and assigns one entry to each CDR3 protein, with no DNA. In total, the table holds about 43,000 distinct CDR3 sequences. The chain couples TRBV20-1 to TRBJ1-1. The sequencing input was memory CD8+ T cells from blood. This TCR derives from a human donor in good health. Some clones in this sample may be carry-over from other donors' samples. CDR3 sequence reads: CTGGGVETHTEAFF.